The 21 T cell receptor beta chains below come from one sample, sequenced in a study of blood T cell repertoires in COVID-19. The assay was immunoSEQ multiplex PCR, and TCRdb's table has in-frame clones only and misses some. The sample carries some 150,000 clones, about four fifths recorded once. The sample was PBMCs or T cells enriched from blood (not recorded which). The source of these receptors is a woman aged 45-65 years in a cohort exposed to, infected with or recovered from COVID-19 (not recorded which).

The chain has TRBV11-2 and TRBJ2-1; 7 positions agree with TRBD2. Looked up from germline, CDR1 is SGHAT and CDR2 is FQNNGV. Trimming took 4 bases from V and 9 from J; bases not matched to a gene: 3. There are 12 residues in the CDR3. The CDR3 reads CASSSRGSEQFF. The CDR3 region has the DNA TGTGCCAGCAGCTCGCGGGGGTCTGAGCAGTTCTTC.

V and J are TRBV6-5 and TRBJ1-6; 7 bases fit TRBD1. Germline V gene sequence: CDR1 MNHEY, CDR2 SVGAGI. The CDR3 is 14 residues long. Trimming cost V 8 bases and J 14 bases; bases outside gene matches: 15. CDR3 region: CASAETGQPGALHF. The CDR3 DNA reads TGTGCCAGCGCGGAGACGGGACAGCCCGGGGCCCTCCACTTT.

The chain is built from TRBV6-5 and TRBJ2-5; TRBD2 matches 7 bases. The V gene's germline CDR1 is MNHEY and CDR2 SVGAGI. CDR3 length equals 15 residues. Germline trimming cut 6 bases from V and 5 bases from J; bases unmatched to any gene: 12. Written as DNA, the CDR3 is TGTGCCAGCAGAGCACCGGGACCCGGGGGGGAGACCCAGTACTTC. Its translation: CASRAPGPGGETQYF.

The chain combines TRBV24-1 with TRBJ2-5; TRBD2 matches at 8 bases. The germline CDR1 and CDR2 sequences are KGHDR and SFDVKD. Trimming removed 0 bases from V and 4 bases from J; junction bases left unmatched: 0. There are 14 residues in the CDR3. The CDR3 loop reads CATSDLAGGETQYF. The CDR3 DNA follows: TGTGCCACCAGTGATTTGGCGGGAGGAGAGACCCAGTACTTC.

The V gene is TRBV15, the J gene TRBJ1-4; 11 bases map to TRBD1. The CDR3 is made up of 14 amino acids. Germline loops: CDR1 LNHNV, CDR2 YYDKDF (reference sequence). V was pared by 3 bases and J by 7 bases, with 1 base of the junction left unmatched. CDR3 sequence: CATSRDRGLEKLFF. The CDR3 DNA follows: TGTGCCACCAGCAGGGACAGGGGGCTTGAAAAACTGTTTTTT.

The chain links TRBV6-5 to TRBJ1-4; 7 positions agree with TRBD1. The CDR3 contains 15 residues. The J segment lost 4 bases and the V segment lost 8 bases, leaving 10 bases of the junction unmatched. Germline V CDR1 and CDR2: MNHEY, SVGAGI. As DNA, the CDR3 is TGTGCCAGCGGGGAACCAGGGGGACGTAATGAAAAACTGTTTTTT. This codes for CASGEPGGRNEKLFF.

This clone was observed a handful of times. The CDR3 region is CASSYAGTGGVYGYTF. The DNA for the CDR3 is TGTGCCAGCAGTTATGCCGGGACAGGGGGGGTCTATGGCTACACCTTC. The rearrangement links TRBV6-2 or TRBV6-3 to TRBJ1-2, with 11 bases lining up with TRBD1. V was pared by 3 bases and J by 4 bases, with 7 bases of the junction left unmatched. This CDR3 contains 16 residues. CDR1 is MNHEY and CDR2 is SVGEGT in the germline V gene.

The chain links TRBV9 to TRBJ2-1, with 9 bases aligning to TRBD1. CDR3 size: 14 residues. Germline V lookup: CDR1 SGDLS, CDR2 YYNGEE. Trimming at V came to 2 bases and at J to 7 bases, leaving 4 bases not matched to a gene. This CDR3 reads CASSVGTGNNEQFF. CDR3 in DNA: TGTGCCAGCAGCGTCGGGACAGGGAATAATGAGCAGTTCTTC.

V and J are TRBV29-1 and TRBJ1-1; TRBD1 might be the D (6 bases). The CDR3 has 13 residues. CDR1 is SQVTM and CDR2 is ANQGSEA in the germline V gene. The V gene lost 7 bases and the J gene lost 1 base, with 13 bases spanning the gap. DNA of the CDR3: TGCAGCGCTCCGACAGGTGGGAACACTGAAGCTTTCTTT. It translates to CSAPTGGNTEAFF. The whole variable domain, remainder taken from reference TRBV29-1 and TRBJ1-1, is SAVISQKPSRDICQRGTSLTIQCQVDSQVTMMFWYRQQPGQSLTLIATANQGSEATYESGFVIDKFPISRPNLTFSTLTVSNMSPEDSSIYLCSAPTGGNTEAFFGQGTRLTVV.

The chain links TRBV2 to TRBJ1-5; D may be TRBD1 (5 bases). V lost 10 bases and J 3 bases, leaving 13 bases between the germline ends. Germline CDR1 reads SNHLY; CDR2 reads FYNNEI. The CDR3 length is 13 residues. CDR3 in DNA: TGTGCCACCAATACGGGACTCAATCAGCCCCAGCATTTT. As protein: CATNTGLNQPQHF.

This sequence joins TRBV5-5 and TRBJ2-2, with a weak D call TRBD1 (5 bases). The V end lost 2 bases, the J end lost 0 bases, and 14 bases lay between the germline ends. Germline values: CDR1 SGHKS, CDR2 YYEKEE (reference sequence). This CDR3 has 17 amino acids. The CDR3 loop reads CASSFGQGGTNTGELFF. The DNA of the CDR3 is TGTGCCAGCAGCTTCGGGCAGGGTGGGACGAACACCGGGGAGCTGTTTTTT.

This CDR3 reads CASSLSGEKQYF. Written as DNA, the CDR3 is TGTGCCAGCAGCTTGTCAGGGGAAAAGCAGTACTTC. This rearrangement joins TRBV11-2 to TRBJ2-7; D perhaps matches TRBD1 (6 bases). The CDR3 has 12 amino acids. CDR1 and CDR2 (germline): SGHAT, FQNNGV. V was clipped by 3 bases and J by 8 bases, with 11 bases between them.

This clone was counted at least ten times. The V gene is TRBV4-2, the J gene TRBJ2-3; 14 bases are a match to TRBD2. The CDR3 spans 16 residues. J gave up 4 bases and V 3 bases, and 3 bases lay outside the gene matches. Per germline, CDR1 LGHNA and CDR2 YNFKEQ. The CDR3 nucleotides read TGTGCCAGCAGCCAGACTAGCGGGGGGGCCTCAGATACGCAGTATTTT. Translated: CASSQTSGGASDTQYF.

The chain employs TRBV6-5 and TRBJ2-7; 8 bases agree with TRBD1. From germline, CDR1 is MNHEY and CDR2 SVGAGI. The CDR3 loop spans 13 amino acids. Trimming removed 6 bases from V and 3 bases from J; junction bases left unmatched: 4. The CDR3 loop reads CASRPGQVYEQYF. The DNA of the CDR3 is TGTGCCAGCAGGCCGGGACAGGTCTACGAGCAGTACTTC.

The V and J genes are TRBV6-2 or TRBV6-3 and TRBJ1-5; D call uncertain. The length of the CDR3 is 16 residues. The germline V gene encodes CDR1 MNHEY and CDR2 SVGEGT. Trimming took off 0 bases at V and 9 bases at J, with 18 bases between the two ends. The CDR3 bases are TGTGCCAGCAGTTACTCGATAGGAGACGGGTTGGGGCCCCAGCATTTT. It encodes CASSYSIGDGLGPQHF.

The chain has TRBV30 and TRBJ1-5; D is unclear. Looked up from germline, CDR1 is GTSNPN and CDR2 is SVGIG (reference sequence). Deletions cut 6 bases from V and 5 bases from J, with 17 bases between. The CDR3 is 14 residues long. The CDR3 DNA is TGTGCCTGCAATGGGCAGTCCCTGGATCAGCCCCAGCATTTT. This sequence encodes CACNGQSLDQPQHF.

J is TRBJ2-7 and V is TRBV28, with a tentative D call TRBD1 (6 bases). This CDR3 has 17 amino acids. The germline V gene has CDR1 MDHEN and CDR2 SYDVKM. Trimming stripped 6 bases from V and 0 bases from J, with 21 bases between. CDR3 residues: CASSSRGRQDFSYEQYF. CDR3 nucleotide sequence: TGTGCCAGCAGCTCACGGGGACGACAGGACTTCTCCTACGAGCAGTACTTC.

The CDR3 region has the DNA TGCGCCAGCAGCACCGGGACTAGCGGGCCTAGCACAGATACGCAGTATTTT. It specifies CASSTGTSGPSTDTQYF. The V call is TRBV5-1, the J call TRBJ2-3; 12 bases are a match to TRBD2. The V segment lost 4 bases and the J segment 0 bases; nucleotides outside the gene matches: 6. The CDR3 spans 17 residues. Germline assignment: CDR1 SGHRS and CDR2 YFSETQ. The whole variable domain, filled in from reference TRBV5-1 and TRBJ2-3, reads KAGVTQTPRYLIKTRGQQVTLSCSPISGHRSVSWYQQTPGQGLQFLFEYFSETQRNKGNFPGRFSGRQFSNSRSEMNVSTLELGDSALYLCASSTGTSGPSTDTQYFGPGTRLTVL.

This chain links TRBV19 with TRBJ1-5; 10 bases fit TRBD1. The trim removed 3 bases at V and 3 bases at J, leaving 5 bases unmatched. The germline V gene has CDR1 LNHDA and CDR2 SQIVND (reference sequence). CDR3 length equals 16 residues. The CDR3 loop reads CASSISGTGVNQPQHF. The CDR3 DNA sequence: TGTGCCAGTAGTATTTCCGGGACAGGGGTCAATCAGCCCCAGCATTTT.

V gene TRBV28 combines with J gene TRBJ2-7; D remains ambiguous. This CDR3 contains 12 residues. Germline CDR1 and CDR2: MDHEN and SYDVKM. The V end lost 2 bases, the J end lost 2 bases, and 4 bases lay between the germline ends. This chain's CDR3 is CASSLGAYEQYF. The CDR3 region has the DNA TGTGCCAGCAGTTTAGGAGCCTACGAGCAGTACTTC.

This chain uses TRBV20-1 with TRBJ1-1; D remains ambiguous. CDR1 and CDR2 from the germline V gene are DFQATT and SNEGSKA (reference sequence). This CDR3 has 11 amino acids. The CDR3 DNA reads TGCAGGGGCGTTGTTTCCACTGAAGCTTTCTTT. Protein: CRGVVSTEAFF.